The entry below gives a single T cell receptor (beta chain) sequence along with its context. Its antigen is undetermined. The data belong to a study of T cell responses to AZD1222 COVID-19 vaccine. The method was immunoSEQ multiplex PCR; TCRdb's version includes in-frame clones alone and lacks a portion of them. The table records 90,000 to 110,000 clones, more than 75% of them present only once. Germline assignment: CDR1 ENHRY and CDR2 SYGVKD. This CDR3 has 14 residues. The V end lost 8 bases, the J end lost 6 bases, and 17 bases lay between the germline ends. Findings and limits, study-wide: The donors showed a predominance of white British ancestry and of females, with possible underestimation of clonal diversity.

This clonotype originated in an adult who received the AZD1222 COVID-19 vaccine. This specimen was peripheral blood, taken 28 days after the second AZD1222 dose. The rearrangement links TRBV10-3 to TRBJ1-5; tentatively, D is TRBD1 (6 bases). The CDR3 sequence: CAISNSGVSQPQHF. DNA of the CDR3: TGTGCCATCTCCAACTCAGGGGTCTCTCAGCCCCAGCATTTT.